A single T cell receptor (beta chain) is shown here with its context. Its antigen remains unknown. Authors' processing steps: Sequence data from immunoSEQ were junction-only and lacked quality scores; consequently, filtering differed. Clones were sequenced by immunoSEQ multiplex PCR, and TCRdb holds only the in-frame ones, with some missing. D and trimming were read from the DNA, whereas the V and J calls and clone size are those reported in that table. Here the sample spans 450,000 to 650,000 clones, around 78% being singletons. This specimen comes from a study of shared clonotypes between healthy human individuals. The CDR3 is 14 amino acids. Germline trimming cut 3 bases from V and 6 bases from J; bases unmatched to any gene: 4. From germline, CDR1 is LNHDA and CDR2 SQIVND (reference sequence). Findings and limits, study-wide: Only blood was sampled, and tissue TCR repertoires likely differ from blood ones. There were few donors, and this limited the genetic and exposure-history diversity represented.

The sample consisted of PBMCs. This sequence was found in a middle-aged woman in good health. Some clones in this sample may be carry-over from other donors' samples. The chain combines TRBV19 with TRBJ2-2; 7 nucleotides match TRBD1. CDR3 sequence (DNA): TGTGCCAGTAGTATTGACAGGGTACCCGGGGAGCTGTTTTTT. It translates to CASSIDRVPGELFF.